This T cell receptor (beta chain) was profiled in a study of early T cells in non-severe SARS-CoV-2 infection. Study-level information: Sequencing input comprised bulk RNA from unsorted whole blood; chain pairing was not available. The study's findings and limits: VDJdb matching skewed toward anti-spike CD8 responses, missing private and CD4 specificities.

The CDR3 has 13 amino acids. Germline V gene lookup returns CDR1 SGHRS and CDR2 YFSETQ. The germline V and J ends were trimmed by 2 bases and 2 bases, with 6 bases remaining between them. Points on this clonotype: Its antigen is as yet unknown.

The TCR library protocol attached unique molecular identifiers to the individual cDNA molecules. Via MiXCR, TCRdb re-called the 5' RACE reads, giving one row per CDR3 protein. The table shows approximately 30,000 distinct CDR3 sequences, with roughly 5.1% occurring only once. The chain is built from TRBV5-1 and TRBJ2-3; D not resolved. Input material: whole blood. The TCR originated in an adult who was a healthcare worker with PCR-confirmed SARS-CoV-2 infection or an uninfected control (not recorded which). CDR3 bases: TGCGCCAGCAGCTTATATTACACAGATACGCAGTATTTT. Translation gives CASSLYYTDTQYF.